Sequencing of this T cell receptor beta chain was carried out in a study of blood T cell repertoires in COVID-19. The overall study: COVID-19 samples collected from the United States, Italy and Spain covered acute and convalescent phases. From T cells, B-cell-depleted T cells, or PBMCs came the material, which was cDNA or gDNA.

This clone has a single count. Trimming took 0 bases from V and 2 from J, leaving 9 bases between them. Germline CDR1 is SGHRS and CDR2 is YFSETQ. This CDR3 is 14 amino acids long. Authors' processing steps: Reference gene primer amplification yielded estimated nucleated cell counts. Profiled with immunoSEQ multiplex PCR; TCRdb holds only in-frame clones, not every one. From that table come the V and J calls and clone size; the DNA was used to work out D and trimming. The table lists 120,000 to 150,000 clones, roughly 88% of them singletons. Sequenced: PBMCs or T cells enriched from blood (not recorded which). This clonotype was sampled from a woman between 25 and 40 years old with acute COVID-19. J is TRBJ2-7 and V is TRBV5-1, with a weak D call TRBD1 (6 bases). CDR3 nucleotide sequence: TGCGCCAGCAGCTTGGTGGGGGCGACCTACGAGCAGTACTTC. Protein sequence: CASSLVGATYEQYF.